This is a list of T cell receptor beta chains from one sample in a study of blood T cells in healthy people across ages. Using its own MiXCR run on the 5' RACE reads, TCRdb lists one record per CDR3 protein. Found here are about 780,000 distinct CDR3 sequences, under 80% of them singletons; the top ten hold about 30%. The sample consisted of blood. These TCRs come from a man between 25 and 39 years old in good health. The CDR3 runs from the conserved cysteine through the conserved F or W. The D gene is left open where the match is weak. A clone size is listed for some rows: how often the clone was seen (once, few, many), or a class if it is expanded.

TRBV5-1	many	TRBD2	TRBJ2-5	CASSPGTSGEETQYF	TGCGCCAGCAGCCCCGGGACTAGCGGGGAAGAGACCCAGTACTTC
TRBV7-8	-	-	TRBJ2-5	CGSSFDETQYF	TGTGGCAGCAGCTTCGATGAGACCCAGTACTTC
TRBV12-3/TRBV12-4	few	TRBD2	TRBJ2-1	CASSHPFAGGSYNEQFF	TGTGCCAGCAGCCATCCCTTCGCGGGGGGCTCCTACAATGAGCAGTTCTTC
TRBV4-3	-	-	TRBJ2-6	CASSPLPVSGANVLTF	TGCGCCAGCAGCCCCCTTCCGGTTTCTGGGGCCAACGTCCTGACTTTC
TRBV27	-	-	TRBJ1-2	CASSLTAAEGYTF	TGTGCCAGCAGTCTGACCGCCGCGGAGGGCTACACCTTC
TRBV4-2	-	TRBD1	TRBJ1-2	CASSLGDSSNYGYTF	TGTGCCAGCAGCCTGGGGGACAGTTCTAACTATGGCTACACCTTC
TRBV10-3	-	-	TRBJ1-4	CAISESEARGEKLFF	TGTGCCATCAGTGAGTCTGAGGCGCGGGGAGAAAAACTGTTTTTT
TRBV6-5	-	TRBD2	TRBJ2-1	CASSYGSGGAGEQFF	TGTGCCAGCAGTTACGGCAGCGGGGGGGCCGGTGAGCAGTTCTTC
TRBV9	few	TRBD1	TRBJ1-4	CASSGYGQGEEKLFF	TGTGCCAGCAGCGGTTACGGACAGGGTGAAGAAAAACTGTTTTTT
TRBV7-3	-	TRBD1	TRBJ2-1	CASSIGTVPNEQFF	TGTGCCAGCAGCATCGGGACAGTACCCAATGAGCAGTTCTTC
TRBV7-8	-	TRBD2	TRBJ2-7	CASSLSGPLYEQYF	TGTGCCAGCAGCCTTAGCGGGCCCCTCTACGAGCAGTACTTC
TRBV9	once	TRBD1	TRBJ1-2	CASSGYRGQNYGYTF	TGTGCCAGCAGCGGGTACAGGGGGCAGAACTATGGCTACACCTTC
TRBV29-1	-	TRBD1	TRBJ2-4	CSARDRGPGEQYF	TGCAGCGCCCGGGACAGGGGACCTGGAGAGCAGTACTTC
TRBV11-1	-	TRBD2	TRBJ2-1	CASSSGGTSGILGNEQFF	TGTGCCAGCAGCTCCGGAGGGACTAGCGGTATCCTGGGGAATGAGCAGTTCTTC
TRBV20-1	once	-	TRBJ2-3	CSKDRPAGDTQYF	TGCAGTAAGGACCGACCTGCTGGGGATACGCAGTATTTT
TRBV27	-	-	TRBJ2-7	CASSLLGNHEQYF	TGTGCCAGCAGTTTATTAGGGAACCACGAGCAGTACTTC
TRBV29-1	once	TRBD1	TRBJ2-7	CSVAIDRGRYEQYF	TGCAGCGTCGCTATAGACAGGGGCAGGTACGAGCAGTACTTC
TRBV27	-	TRBD2	TRBJ2-7	CASSRTSGGADSYEQYF	TGTGCCAGCAGTCGGACTAGCGGGGGGGCCGATAGCTACGAGCAGTACTTC
TRBV6-5	-	-	TRBJ1-1	CASSPRGGSTEAFF	TGTGCCAGCAGTCCTCGGGGGGGGAGCACTGAAGCTTTCTTT
TRBV6-2/TRBV6-3	few	-	TRBJ2-5	CASSTLEETQYF	TGTGCCAGCAGTACCCTAGAGGAGACCCAGTACTTC
TRBV7-8	-	-	TRBJ2-5	CASSLGPREETQYF	TGTGCCAGCAGCTTAGGCCCACGGGAAGAGACCCAGTACTTC
TRBV28	-	-	TRBJ2-6	CASSIDSGANVLTF	TGTGCCAGCAGCATCGACTCTGGGGCCAACGTCCTGACTTTC